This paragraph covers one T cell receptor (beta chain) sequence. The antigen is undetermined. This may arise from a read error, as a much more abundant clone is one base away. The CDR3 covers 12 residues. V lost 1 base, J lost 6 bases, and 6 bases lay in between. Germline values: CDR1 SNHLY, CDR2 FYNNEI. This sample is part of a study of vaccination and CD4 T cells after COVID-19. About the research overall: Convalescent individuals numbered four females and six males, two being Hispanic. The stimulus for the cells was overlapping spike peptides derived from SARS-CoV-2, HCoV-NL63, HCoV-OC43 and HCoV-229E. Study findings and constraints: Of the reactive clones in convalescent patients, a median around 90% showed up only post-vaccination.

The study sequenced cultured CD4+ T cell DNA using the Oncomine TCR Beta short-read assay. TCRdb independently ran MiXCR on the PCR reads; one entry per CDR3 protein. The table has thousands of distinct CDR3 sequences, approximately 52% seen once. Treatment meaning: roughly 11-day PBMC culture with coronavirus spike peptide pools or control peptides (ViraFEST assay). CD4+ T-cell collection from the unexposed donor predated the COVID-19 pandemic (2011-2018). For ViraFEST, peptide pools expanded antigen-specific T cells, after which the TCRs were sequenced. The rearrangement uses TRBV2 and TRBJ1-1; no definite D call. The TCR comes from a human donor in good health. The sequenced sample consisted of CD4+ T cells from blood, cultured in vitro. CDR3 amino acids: CASSEVVPEAFF. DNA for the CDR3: TGTGCCAGCAGTGAAGTAGTCCCTGAAGCTTTCTTT.